Sequencing of this T cell receptor (beta chain) was carried out in a study of blood T cell repertoires in COVID-19. Profiling relied on immunoSEQ multiplex PCR, and the TCRdb table lists in-frame clones only, not all of them. The sample lists some 400,000 clones; 80% to 90% were seen once. The V gene lost 2 bases and the J gene lost 0 bases, with 8 bases spanning the gap. CDR1 is SGHTA and CDR2 is FQGNSA in the germline V gene. The CDR3 covers 14 residues. The sequencing input was peripheral blood. The chain couples TRBV7-2 to TRBJ2-7; D not certain. The origin of this receptor is a woman aged 30 to 39 with COVID-19, enrolled during active disease. The CDR3 sequence is CASSLRSVSYEQYF. The CDR3 coding sequence is TGTGCCAGCAGCTTACGTTCAGTCTCCTACGAGCAGTACTTC.